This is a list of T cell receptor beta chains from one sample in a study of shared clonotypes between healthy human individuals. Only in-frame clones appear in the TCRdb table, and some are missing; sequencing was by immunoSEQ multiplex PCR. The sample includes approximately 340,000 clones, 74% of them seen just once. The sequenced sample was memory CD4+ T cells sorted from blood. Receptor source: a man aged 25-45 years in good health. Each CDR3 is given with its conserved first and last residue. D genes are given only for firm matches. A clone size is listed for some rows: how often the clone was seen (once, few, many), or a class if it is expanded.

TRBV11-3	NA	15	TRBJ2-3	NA	CASSSRAGQGDTQYF	TGTGCCAGCAGCTCGCGGGCAGGGCAGGGAGATACGCAGTATTTT
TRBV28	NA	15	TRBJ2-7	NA	CASSPDPFRAYEQYF	TGTGCCAGCAGTCCAGACCCTTTCCGGGCCTACGAGCAGTACTTC
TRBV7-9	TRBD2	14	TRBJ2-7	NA	CASSLSGSPYEQYF	TGTGCCAGCAGCCTAAGCGGGAGCCCCTACGAGCAGTACTTC
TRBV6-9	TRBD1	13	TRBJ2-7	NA	CASTRDRGGEQYF	TGTGCCAGCACCAGGGACAGGGGTGGGGAGCAGTACTTC
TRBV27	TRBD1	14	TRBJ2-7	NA	CASSSTGGTYEQYF	TGTGCCAGCAGTTCGACAGGGGGCACCTACGAGCAGTACTTC
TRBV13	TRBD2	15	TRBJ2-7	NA	CASNSLGTSSHEQYF	TGTGCCAGCAACTCTCTGGGGACTAGCTCGCACGAGCAGTACTTC
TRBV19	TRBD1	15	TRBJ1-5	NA	CASSIGRGPNQPQHF	TGTGCCAGTAGTATAGGCAGGGGGCCTAATCAGCCCCAGCATTTT
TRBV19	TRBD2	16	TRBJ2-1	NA	CASTQIGTSGYNEQFF	TGTGCCAGTACTCAAATCGGGACTAGCGGGTACAATGAGCAGTTCTTC
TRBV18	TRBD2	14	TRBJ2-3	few	CASSQTTSGDTQYF	TGTGCCAGCTCACAAACGACTAGCGGAGATACGCAGTATTTT
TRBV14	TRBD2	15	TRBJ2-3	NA	CASSQSSGSTDTQYF	TGTGCCAGCAGCCAGTCTAGCGGAAGCACAGATACGCAGTATTTT
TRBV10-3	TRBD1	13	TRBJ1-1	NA	CAIQGQPNTEAFF	TGTGCCATCCAGGGACAGCCGAACACTGAAGCTTTCTTT
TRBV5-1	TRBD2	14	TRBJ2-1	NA	CASSPSGRSDEQFF	TGCGCCAGCAGCCCTAGCGGGAGATCCGATGAGCAGTTCTTC
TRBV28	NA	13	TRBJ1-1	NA	CASNPGRNTEAFF	TGTGCCAGCAATCCGGGGCGAAACACTGAAGCTTTCTTT
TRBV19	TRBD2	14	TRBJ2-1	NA	CASSSRLAGADQFF	TGTGCCAGTAGTTCGCGACTAGCGGGAGCGGACCAGTTCTTC
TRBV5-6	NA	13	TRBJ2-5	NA	CASSFSFGETQYF	TGTGCCAGCAGCTTCTCCTTTGGGGAGACCCAGTACTTC
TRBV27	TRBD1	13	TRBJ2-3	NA	CASRDRGRDTQYF	TGTGCCAGCCGGGACAGGGGGCGAGATACGCAGTATTTT
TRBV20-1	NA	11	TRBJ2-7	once	CSAPTSYEQYF	TGCAGTGCTCCCACGTCCTACGAGCAGTACTTC
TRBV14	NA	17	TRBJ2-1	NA	CASSHIRGSGSYNEQFF	TGTGCCAGCAGCCATATACGCGGGTCCGGATCCTACAATGAGCAGTTCTTC
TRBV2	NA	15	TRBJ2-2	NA	CASSEAVRGPGELFF	TGTGCCAGCAGTGAAGCGGTTAGGGGTCCCGGGGAGCTGTTTTTT
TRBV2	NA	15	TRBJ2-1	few	CASIRGGDWDNEQFF	TGTGCCAGCATAAGAGGAGGAGACTGGGACAATGAGCAGTTCTTC
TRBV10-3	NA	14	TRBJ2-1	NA	CAIRGRLTYNEQFF	TGTGCCATTAGGGGGAGACTAACCTACAATGAGCAGTTCTTC
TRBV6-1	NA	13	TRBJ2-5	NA	CASSESPRATQYF	TGTGCCAGCAGTGAATCCCCCCGCGCTACCCAGTACTTC
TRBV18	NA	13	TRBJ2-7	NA	CASSGVATYEQYF	TGTGCCAGCTCGGGGGTAGCTACCTACGAGCAGTACTTC
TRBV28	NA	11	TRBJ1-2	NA	CASSLREGYTF	TGTGCCAGCAGTCTAAGGGAGGGCTACACCTTC
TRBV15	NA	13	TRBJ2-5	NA	CATSRDTRETQYF	TGTGCCACCAGCAGAGATACGCGGGAGACCCAGTACTTC
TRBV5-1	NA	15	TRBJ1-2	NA	CASSNEGGDIYGYTF	TGCGCCAGCAGCAATGAGGGGGGCGACATCTATGGCTACACCTTC
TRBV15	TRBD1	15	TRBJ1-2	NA	CATSRGGTGTYGYTF	TGTGCCACCAGCAGAGGAGGGACAGGCACCTATGGCTACACCTTC
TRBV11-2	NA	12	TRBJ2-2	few	CASSPNTGELFF	TGTGCCAGCAGCCCCAACACCGGGGAGCTGTTTTTT
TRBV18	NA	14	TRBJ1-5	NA	CASSPNWGNQPQHF	TGTGCCAGCTCACCGAACTGGGGCAATCAGCCCCAGCATTTT
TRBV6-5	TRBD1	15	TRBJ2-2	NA	CASSRGQGVTGELFF	TGTGCCAGCAGCCGCGGACAGGGTGTCACCGGGGAGCTGTTTTTT
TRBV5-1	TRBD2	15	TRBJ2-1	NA	CASSPGMGLADEQFF	TGCGCCAGCAGCCCGGGCATGGGACTAGCCGATGAGCAGTTCTTC
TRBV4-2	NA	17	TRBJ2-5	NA	CASSQEQAGWTGETQYF	TGTGCCAGCAGCCAAGAACAGGCGGGATGGACGGGAGAGACCCAGTACTTC
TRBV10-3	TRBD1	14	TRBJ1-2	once	CAIRTDRGQNGYTF	TGTGCCATCAGGACCGACAGGGGGCAAAATGGCTACACCTTC
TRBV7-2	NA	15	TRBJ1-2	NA	CASSLDGLIGYGYTF	TGTGCCAGCAGCTTAGACGGTCTCATCGGCTATGGCTACACCTTC
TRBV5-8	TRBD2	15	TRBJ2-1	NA	CASSPGTSAYNEQFF	TGTGCCAGCAGCCCTGGGACTAGCGCGTACAATGAGCAGTTCTTC
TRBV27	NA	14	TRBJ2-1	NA	CASRITNSYNEQFF	TGTGCCAGCAGGATCACTAACTCCTACAATGAGCAGTTCTTC
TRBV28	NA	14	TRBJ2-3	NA	CATLGPPLESTQYF	TGTGCCACTCTAGGGCCCCCCTTGGAAAGTACGCAGTATTTT
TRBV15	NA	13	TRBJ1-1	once	CATSGPSRIEAFF	TGTGCCACCAGCGGACCGTCGAGAATTGAAGCTTTCTTT
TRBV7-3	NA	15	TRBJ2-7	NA	CASSLLPGSSYEQYF	TGTGCCAGCAGCTTGCTACCGGGCAGCTCCTACGAGCAGTACTTC
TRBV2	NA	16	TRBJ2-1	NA	CASSESRTSSYNEQFF	TGTGCCAGCAGTGAGAGTCGGACGAGCTCCTACAATGAGCAGTTCTTC